One and the same sample provided the 13 T cell receptor beta chains below, sequenced in a study of cytomegalovirus exposure and HLA in healthy donors. Only in-frame clones appear in the TCRdb table, and some are missing; sequencing was by immunoSEQ multiplex PCR. The sample shows about 130,000 clones, 85% to 90% of them seen only once. Sequenced material: PBMCs. These receptors all come from a woman aged 30 to 39 in good health and CMV-seropositive.

The V gene is TRBV10-3, the J gene TRBJ2-5; 8 bases match TRBD2. The CDR3 runs 14 residues. Trimming removed 4 bases from V and 5 bases from J; junction bases left unmatched: 6. Germline CDR1 ENHRY, CDR2 SYGVKD. The CDR3 reads CAISGSGSEETQYF. The CDR3 nucleotides are TGTGCCATCAGTGGAAGCGGGAGCGAGGAGACCCAGTACTTC.

This clone has only one observation. The V call is TRBV2, the J call TRBJ1-2, with D possibly being TRBD1 (5 bases). Germline CDR1 reads SNHLY; CDR2 reads FYNNEI. This CDR3 is built from 13 residues. V lost 7 bases to trimming and J lost 3 bases, with 12 bases between them. CDR3 bases: TGTGCCAGCAATTCGGGGGTTGACTATGGCTACACCTTC. It encodes CASNSGVDYGYTF. Together with reference TRBV2 and TRBJ1-2, the CDR3 gives the full variable domain: EPEVTQTPSHQVTQMGQEVILRCVPISNHLYFYWYRQILGQKVEFLVSFYNNEISEKSEIFDDQFSVERPDGSNFTLKIRSTKLEDSAMYFCASNSGVDYGYTFGSGTRLTVV.

The chain is built from TRBV6-6 and TRBJ2-6; D is uncertain. CDR3 length: 14 amino acids. V was trimmed by 6 bases and J by 1 base, leaving 7 bases between them. Per the germline V gene, CDR1 is MNHNY and CDR2 is SVGAGI (reference sequence). CDR3 in DNA: TGTGCCAGCAGCTCCTTATCTGGGGCCAACGTCCTGACTTTC. Residues: CASSSLSGANVLTF.

The chain employs TRBV5-4 and TRBJ1-2; 8 positions match TRBD1. The CDR3 consists of 14 residues. Trimming cost V 4 bases and J 6 bases; bases outside gene matches: 8. Germline-derived CDR1 and CDR2 are SGHNT and YYREEE (reference sequence). The CDR3 DNA sequence: TGTGCCAGCAGCCGGGACAGGAACCAGGATGGCTACACCTTC. Its translation: CASSRDRNQDGYTF.

The rearrangement links TRBV27 to TRBJ2-7; tentatively, D is TRBD2 (5 bases). V was shortened by 6 bases and J by 3 bases, with 12 bases between the two germline ends. CDR1 MNHEY and CDR2 SMNVEV come from the germline V gene (reference sequence). This CDR3 contains 13 residues. The CDR3 reads CASSLLGNYEQYF. The CDR3 DNA follows: TGTGCCAGCAGCCTACTCGGGAACTACGAGCAGTACTTC.

This chain links TRBV6-1 with TRBJ1-1, with TRBD1 matching 7 bases. This CDR3 has 14 residues. V was clipped by 5 bases and J by 3 bases; unmatched bases: 6. The germline gives CDR1 MNHNS, CDR2 SASEGT. The CDR3 loop is CASSYSQGDTEAFF. The CDR3 DNA follows: TGTGCCAGCAGTTATAGTCAGGGGGACACTGAAGCTTTCTTT.

The V gene is TRBV2, the J gene TRBJ2-6; D is unclear. The length of the CDR3 is 14 residues. Germline CDR1 SNHLY, CDR2 FYNNEI. V lost 10 bases and J 0 bases, leaving 10 bases between the germline ends. The CDR3 is CANKRSSGANVLTF. CDR3 DNA: TGTGCCAACAAACGAAGCTCTGGGGCCAACGTCCTGACTTTC.

The chain recombines TRBV4-2 with TRBJ2-1, with a tentative D call TRBD2 (5 bases). Germline V gives CDR1 LGHNA, CDR2 YNFKEQ. V was pared by 0 bases and J by 5 bases, with 20 bases between. The CDR3 has 18 amino acids. The CDR3 sequence is CASSQDLGILVPHNEQFF. CDR3 DNA sequence: TGTGCCAGCAGCCAAGATCTTGGGATACTAGTCCCCCACAATGAGCAGTTCTTC.

The chain has TRBV7-8 and TRBJ1-2; tentative D call: TRBD1 (5 bases). Germline lookup yields CDR1 SGHVS and CDR2 FQNEAQ. V was trimmed by 1 base and J by 6 bases, leaving 12 bases between them. The CDR3 loop spans 14 amino acids. CDR3 in amino acids: CASSLGGATHGYTF. CDR3 DNA sequence: TGTGCCAGCAGCTTAGGGGGCGCCACACATGGCTACACCTTC.

V usage is TRBV15 and J usage is TRBJ1-5, with TRBD1 matching 7 bases. With 1 base clipped from V and 5 bases from J, the junction kept 2 bases outside the gene matches. This CDR3 has 14 amino acids. Germline V gives CDR1 LNHNV, CDR2 YYDKDF (reference sequence). The CDR3 DNA reads TGTGCCACCAGCAGAGGGACAGGAGATCAGCCCCAGCATTTT. Its protein is CATSRGTGDQPQHF.

This sequence joins TRBV4-2 and TRBJ2-1, with D perhaps TRBD2 (6 bases). Germline CDR1 reads LGHNA; CDR2 reads YNFKEQ. Trimming took off 1 base at V and 9 bases at J, with 7 bases between the two ends. This CDR3 is built from 12 residues. CDR3 amino acids: CASSQGGGEQFF. DNA of the CDR3: TGTGCCAGCAGCCAAGGGGGAGGTGAGCAGTTCTTC.

CDR3 nucleotide sequence: TGTGCCAGCAGCATTAGGGCGGGAACAGATACGCAGTATTTT. Translated: CASSIRAGTDTQYF. The chain recombines TRBV7-8 with TRBJ2-3, with D tentatively TRBD2 (6 bases). V lost 5 bases and J 3 bases, leaving 12 bases between the germline ends. The CDR3 is 14 residues long. In germline, CDR1 is SGHVS, CDR2 FQNEAQ.

The DNA of the CDR3 is TGTGCCAGCTCAGCGGGGGGGAACACCGGGGAGCTGTTTTTT. Encoded protein: CASSAGGNTGELFF. The J gene is TRBJ2-2, the V gene TRBV5-4; 9 bases agree with TRBD2. Losses at the gene ends were 7 bases for V and 1 base for J; bases not matched to a gene: 2. Germline CDR1 reads SGHNT; CDR2 reads YYREEE (reference sequence). The CDR3 is 14 amino acids.